The clone carrying this TCR beta chain was counted many times. This CDR3 region has 20 residues. With 3 bases removed from V and 0 bases from J, the gap between germline ends came to 22 bases. The germline V gene encodes CDR1 SGHDT and CDR2 YYEEEE. The data originate from a study of neurological immune-mediated disorders. TCRdb called the 5' RACE reads again in MiXCR, with one record for every CDR3 protein. The table includes roughly 21,000 distinct CDR3 sequences, 15% to 20% detected once. Sequencing used CD8+ T cells from blood. This receptor was obtained from a woman aged 18-29 years with multiple sclerosis. The rearrangement uses TRBV5-6 and TRBJ1-6; D possibly corresponds to TRBD1 (5 bases). CDR3 nucleotides: TGTGCCAGCAGCTCGCTGACAAGGGGCCGATCGAGCTCCTATAATTCACCCCTCCACTTT. It specifies CASSSLTRGRSSSYNSPLHF.